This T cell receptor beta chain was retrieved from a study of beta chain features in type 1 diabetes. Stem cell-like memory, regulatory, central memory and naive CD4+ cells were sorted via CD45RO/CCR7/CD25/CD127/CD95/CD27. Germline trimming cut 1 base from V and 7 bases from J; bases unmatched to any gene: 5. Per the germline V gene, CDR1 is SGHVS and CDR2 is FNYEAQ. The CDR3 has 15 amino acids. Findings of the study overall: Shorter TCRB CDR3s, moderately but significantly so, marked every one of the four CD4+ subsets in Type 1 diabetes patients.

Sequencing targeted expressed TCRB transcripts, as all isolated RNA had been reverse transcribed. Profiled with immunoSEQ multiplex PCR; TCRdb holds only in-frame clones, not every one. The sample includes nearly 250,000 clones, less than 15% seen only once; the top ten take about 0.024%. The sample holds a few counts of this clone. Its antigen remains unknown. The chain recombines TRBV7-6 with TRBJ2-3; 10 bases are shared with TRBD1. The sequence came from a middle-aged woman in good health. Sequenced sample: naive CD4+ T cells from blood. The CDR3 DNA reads TGTGCCAGCAGCTTAGAGGGACAGGGGTGGTATACGCAGTATTTT. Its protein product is CASSLEGQGWYTQYF. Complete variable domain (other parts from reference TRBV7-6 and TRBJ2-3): GAGVSQSPRYKVTKRGQDVALRCDPISGHVSLYWYRQALGQGPEFLTYFNYEAQQDKSGLPNDRFSAERPEGSISTLTIQRTEQRDSAMYRCASSLEGQGWYTQYFGPGTRLTVL.